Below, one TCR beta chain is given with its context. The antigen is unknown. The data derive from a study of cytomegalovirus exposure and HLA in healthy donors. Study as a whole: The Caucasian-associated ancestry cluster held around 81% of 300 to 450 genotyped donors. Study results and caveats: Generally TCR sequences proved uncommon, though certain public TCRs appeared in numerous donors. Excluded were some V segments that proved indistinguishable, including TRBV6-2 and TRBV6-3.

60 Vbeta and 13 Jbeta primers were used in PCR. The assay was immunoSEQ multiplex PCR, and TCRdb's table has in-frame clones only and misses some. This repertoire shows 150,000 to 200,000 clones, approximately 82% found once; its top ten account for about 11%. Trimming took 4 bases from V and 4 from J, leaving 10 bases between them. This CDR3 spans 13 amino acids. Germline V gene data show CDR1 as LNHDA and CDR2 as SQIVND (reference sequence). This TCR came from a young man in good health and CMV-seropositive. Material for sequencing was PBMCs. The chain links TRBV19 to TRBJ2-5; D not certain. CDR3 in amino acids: CASSKAERETQYF. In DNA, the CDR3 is TGTGCCAGTAGTAAAGCTGAAAGAGAGACCCAGTACTTC.